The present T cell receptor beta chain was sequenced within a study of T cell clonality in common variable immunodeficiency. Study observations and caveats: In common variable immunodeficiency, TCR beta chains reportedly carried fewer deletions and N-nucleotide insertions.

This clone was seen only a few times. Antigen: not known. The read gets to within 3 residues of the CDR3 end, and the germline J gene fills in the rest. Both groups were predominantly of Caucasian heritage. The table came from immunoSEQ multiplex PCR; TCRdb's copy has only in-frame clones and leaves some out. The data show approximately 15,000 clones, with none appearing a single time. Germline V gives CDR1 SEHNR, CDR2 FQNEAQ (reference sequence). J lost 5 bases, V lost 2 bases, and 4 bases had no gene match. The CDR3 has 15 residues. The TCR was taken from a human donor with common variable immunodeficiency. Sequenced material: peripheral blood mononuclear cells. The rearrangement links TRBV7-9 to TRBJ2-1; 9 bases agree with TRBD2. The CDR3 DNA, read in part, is TGTGCCAGCAGCTTAACGGCTAGCGGGAACAATGAG. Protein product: CASSLTASGNNE. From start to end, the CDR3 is CASSLTASGNNEQFF. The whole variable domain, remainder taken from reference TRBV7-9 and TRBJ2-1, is DTGVSQNPRHKITKRGQNVTFRCDPISEHNRLYWYRQTLGQGPEFLTYFQNEAQLEKSRLLSDRFSAERPKGSFSTLEIQRTEQGDSAMYLCASSLTASGNNEQFFGPGTRLTVL.